The clone carrying this T cell receptor beta chain appeared a few times. Its antigen is still unknown. TCRdb reprocessed the reads with MiXCR, giving one entry per CDR3 protein. In the table there are some 480,000 distinct CDR3 sequences, roughly a third of which are singletons. There are 14 residues in the CDR3. Deletions cut 3 bases from V and 0 bases from J, with 11 bases between. Germline values: CDR1 DFQATT, CDR2 SNEGSKA (reference sequence). The sample originates from a study of T cell repertoires in cytomegalovirus infection. Study-level information: Recently identified HLA-C-restricted CMV epitopes were among the peptides used. Signatures in public TCR beta sequences pointed to both CMV infection and matching HLA type.

Points from the study as a whole: Identification of carriers of CMV plus the relevant HLA was performed using cumulative public TCR beta family frequency.

The chain links TRBV20-1 to TRBJ1-2; D may be TRBD1 (5 bases). The sequences come from cultured PBMCs, collected from culture after CMV antigen stimulation. The source of this sequence is a human donor in good health (CMV status not recorded). Some clones in this sample may be carry-over from other donors' samples. The CDR3 region is CSASGGGANYGYTF. CDR3 sequence (DNA): TGCAGTGCTAGCGGGGGAGGGGCTAACTATGGCTACACCTTC.